This T cell receptor beta chain was profiled in a study of Ad26.COV2.S vaccination and SARS-CoV-2 variants. Treatment here: over 15 received Ad26.COV2.S at low or high dose, single or two shots; roughly five received placebo; per-sample allocation not given. Specimen acquisition occurred on day 63 following the initial vaccine or placebo injection. Sequencing used immunoSEQ multiplex PCR; TCRdb keeps in-frame clones, though not all of them. The profile shows hundreds of thousands of clones, roughly 87% of them singletons. Germline CDR1 reads SGHDN; CDR2 reads FVKESK. Losses at the gene ends were 3 bases for V and 13 bases for J; bases not matched to a gene: 4. The CDR3 covers 14 residues.

The rearrangement links TRBV14 to TRBJ2-2, with 14 bases lining up with TRBD2. This specimen was peripheral blood, taken in a trial of Ad26.COV2.S vaccine versus placebo. The sequence was obtained from a person aged 18-65 years who received the Ad26.COV2.S COVID-19 vaccine or a placebo. The CDR3 here is CASSQGTSGGRLFF. Here the CDR3 DNA reads TGTGCCAGCAGCCAGGGGACTAGCGGGGGAAGGCTGTTTTTT.